Below, 9 T cell receptor beta chains from the same sample are listed, as sequenced in a study of molecular identifiers for immune sequencing clone quantification. A single record per CDR3 protein comes from TCRdb applying MiXCR to the PCR reads. Among 300,000 to 400,000 distinct CDR3 sequences listed, under 25% were seen once. Sequences were obtained from naive CD8+ T cells from blood, with Jurkat cell RNA spiked in. As to subset: FACS-sorted CD8+CD4-CCR7+CD45RA+ naive T cells. Every receptor here comes from a human donor in good health. Some libraries in this study had Jurkat cell RNA spiked in.

On this clonotype: Possible read error: a much larger clone is one base away. This likely comes from a read error, as the CDR3 has no conserved phenylalanine or tryptophan at its end. The chain recombines TRBV7-6 with TRBJ2-3; TRBD2 matches at 15 bases. The germline V gene has CDR1 SGHVS and CDR2 FNYEAQ. There are 18 residues in the CDR3. V lost 4 bases, J lost 1 base, and 6 bases stayed unmatched. The CDR3 spells CASSWTSGGGYGTDTQYL. The CDR3 region has the DNA TGTGCCAGCAGCTGGACTAGCGGGGGGGGTTATGGCACAGATACGCAGTATCTT.

This clonotype was counted many times. V gene TRBV7-9 combines with J gene TRBJ2-3, with TRBD2 matching over 8 bases. Trimming took 4 bases from V and 0 from J; bases not matched to a gene: 6. The CDR3 runs to 16 residues. Germline values: CDR1 SEHNR, CDR2 FQNEAQ (reference sequence). CDR3 amino acids: CASSSQRETSTDTQYF. DNA of the CDR3: TGTGCCAGCAGCTCTCAGCGGGAGACTAGCACAGATACGCAGTATTTT.

The sample holds a few counts of this clonotype. The chain uses TRBV4-3 and TRBJ2-1; 8 positions agree with TRBD2. The CDR3 has 18 amino acids. CDR1 is LGHNA, CDR2 YSLEER, per germline. Trimming cost V 0 bases and J 2 bases; bases outside gene matches: 9. CDR3 sequence reads: CASSQDLSSGGAYNEQFF. CDR3 in DNA: TGCGCCAGCAGCCAAGATCTCTCGAGCGGGGGTGCCTACAATGAGCAGTTCTTC.

Worth noting for this clonotype: The limits of the CDR3 on the DNA are not certain, so only TCRdb's listed CDR3 is given. The gene calls are TRBV29-1 and TRBJ2-7. The germline V gene has CDR1 SQVTM and CDR2 ANQGSEA. The CDR3 adds up to 12 amino acids, both ends counted. The CDR3: CSVAGGSYERYF.

This chain joins TRBV6-2 or TRBV6-3 and TRBJ2-1; no definite D call. CDR1 and CDR2 from the germline V gene are MNHEY and SVGEGT. The CDR3 covers 15 residues. The ends were cut back, 7 bases at V and 5 bases at J, with 18 bases in the middle. DNA for the CDR3: TGTGCCAGCATCTTGTCGTGGGCAATCAACAATGAGCAGTTCTTC. As protein: CASILSWAINNEQFF.

In its sample, this clonotype was seen many times. The gene calls are TRBV7-9 and TRBJ2-2; TRBD1 agrees at 8 bases. The V gene end was trimmed by 4 bases and the J gene end by 3 bases; junction bases not matched to a gene: 4. CDR3 length: 15 amino acids. CDR1 is SEHNR and CDR2 is FQNEAQ in the germline V gene (reference sequence). Here the CDR3 reads CASSSNRGDTGELFF. Written as DNA, the CDR3 is TGTGCCAGCAGCTCAAACAGGGGGGACACCGGGGAGCTGTTTTTT.

This clonotype was observed a handful of times. The CDR3 nucleotides are TGTGCCTGGAGTGTACTGGGCAGGGGGCTCGTTGGCTACACCTTC. Encoded protein: CAWSVLGRGLVGYTF. This chain joins TRBV30 and TRBJ1-2, with TRBD1 identical over 8 bases. The germline CDR1 and CDR2 sequences are GTSNPN and SVGIG (reference sequence). V was clipped by 0 bases and J by 7 bases; unmatched bases: 10. This CDR3 region has 15 residues.

This clonotype was counted many times. This sequence joins TRBV30 and TRBJ1-5; D possibly corresponds to TRBD1 (6 bases). Trimming left V 3 bases short and J 7 bases short, with 13 bases between. In germline, CDR1 is GTSNPN, CDR2 SVGIG (reference sequence). This CDR3 is built from 13 residues. The CDR3 bases are TGTGCCTGGAGCCGGGGGCGAGGGCAGCCCCAGCATTTT. As protein: CAWSRGRGQPQHF. The variable domain in full, completed from reference TRBV30 and TRBJ1-5, reads SQTIHQWPATLVQPVGSPLSLECTVEGTSNPNLYWYRQAAGRGLQLLFYSVGIGQISSEVPQNLSASRPQDRQFILSSKKLLLSDSGFYLCAWSRGRGQPQHFGDGTRLSIL.

This clonotype was detected a few times. The genes are TRBV6-5 and TRBJ2-1; TRBD2 aligns across 8 bases. V gave up 6 bases and J gave up 8 bases; unmatched junction bases: 6. The CDR3 contains 13 residues. Germline V gene sequence: CDR1 MNHEY, CDR2 SVGAGI. CDR3 sequence (DNA): TGTGCCAGCAGCCCAGGACTAGCTTATGAGCAGTTCTTC. Translated, it gives CASSPGLAYEQFF.